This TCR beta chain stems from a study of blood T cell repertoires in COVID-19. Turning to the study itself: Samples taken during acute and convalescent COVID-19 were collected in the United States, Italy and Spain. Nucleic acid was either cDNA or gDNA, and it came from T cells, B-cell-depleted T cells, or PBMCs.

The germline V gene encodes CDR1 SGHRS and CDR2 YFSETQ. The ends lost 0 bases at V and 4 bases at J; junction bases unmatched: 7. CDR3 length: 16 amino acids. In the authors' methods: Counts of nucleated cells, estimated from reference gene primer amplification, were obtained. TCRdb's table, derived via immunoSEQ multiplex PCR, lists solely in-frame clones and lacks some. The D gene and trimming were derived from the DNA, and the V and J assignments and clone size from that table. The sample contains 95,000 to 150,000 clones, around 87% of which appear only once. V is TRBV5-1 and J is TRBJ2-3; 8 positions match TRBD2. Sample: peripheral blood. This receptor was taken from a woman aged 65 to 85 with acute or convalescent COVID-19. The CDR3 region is CASSLVGSGDADTQYF. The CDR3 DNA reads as TGCGCCAGCAGCTTGGTTGGTAGCGGGGATGCAGATACGCAGTATTTT.